Presented here are 27 T cell receptor beta chains from one specimen sequenced in a study of regulatory T cells in long-lasting Graves disease. Libraries of TCR beta came from iRepertoire HTBI primers plus Arm-PCR of CDR3 regions. TCRdb used MiXCR to reprocess the multiplex PCR reads, holding one entry per CDR3 protein. The sample consists of about 420,000 distinct CDR3 sequences, less than 20% of them appearing once. Indicated time point: newly diagnosed GD, antithyroid drugs for less than 3 months. From PBMCs, RNA was extracted and then used to make the TCR library. This sample was shared with a second study, whose subject was T cells in Graves' hyperthyroidism and ophthalmopathy.

The source material was peripheral blood mononuclear cells (PBMCs), sampled at new diagnosis, from a patient treated with antithyroid drugs. These TCRs come from a woman aged 18-30 years with Graves disease.

This clonotype has at least ten counts. The V call is TRBV27, the J call TRBJ2-7; possible D gene TRBD1, 6 bases. The CDR3 is 14 amino acids. Germline V gives CDR1 MNHEY, CDR2 SMNVEV (reference sequence). V was trimmed by 3 bases and J by 2 bases, leaving 11 bases between them. This CDR3 is CASSFVGQTYEQYF. CDR3 DNA sequence: TGTGCCAGCAGTTTTGTAGGACAGACCTACGAGCAGTACTTC.

This clonotype has a count of ten or more. Here the CDR3 DNA reads TGTGCCAGCAGTTTTGGGGGGCGCGTTCAAGCTTTCTTT. Translated: CASSFGGRVQAFF. The chain is built from TRBV12-3 or TRBV12-4 and TRBJ1-1; perhaps TRBD1 as D (6 bases). The CDR3 is 13 amino acids. Trimming took 3 bases from V and 9 from J, leaving 14 bases between them.

This clonotype was seen a single time. The chain is built from TRBV6-2 or TRBV6-3 and TRBJ1-3, with D uncertain. Germline CDR1 MNHEY, CDR2 SVGEGT. Trimming pared 6 bases from V and 2 bases from J, leaving 8 bases between. There are 13 residues in the CDR3. CDR3 protein: CASSTLPGNTIYF. The CDR3 DNA sequence: TGTGCCAGCAGCACCCTCCCTGGAAACACCATATATTTT.

This clonotype was detected ten times or more. This chain joins TRBV11-1 and TRBJ2-1, with 11 bases matching TRBD2. The CDR3 runs to 16 residues. The germline V gene has CDR1 SGHAT and CDR2 FQDESV (reference sequence). V lost 5 bases and J lost 7; bases outside the gene matches: 10. DNA of the CDR3: TGTGCCAGCAGCCCACTACTAGCGGGAGCATCGAATGAGCAGTTCTTC. Protein: CASSPLLAGASNEQFF.

The chain uses TRBV7-2 and TRBJ1-4; D ambiguous. This CDR3 comprises 15 residues. CDR1 SGHTA and CDR2 FQGNSA come from the germline V gene. The V and J ends lost 5 bases and 8 bases respectively, with 18 bases between them. The chain's CDR3 is CASSPGSFKGEKLFF. The CDR3 bases are TGTGCCAGCAGCCCCGGGAGTTTCAAAGGCGAAAAACTGTTTTTT.

Ten or more counts support this clonotype. V usage is TRBV29-1 and J usage is TRBJ1-2, with TRBD1 identical over 7 bases. The germline gives CDR1 SQVTM, CDR2 ANQGSEA. The CDR3 length is 11 residues. V trimming: 6 bases; J trimming: 8 bases; junction bases outside the gene matches: 6. Written as DNA, the CDR3 is TGCAGCGTAACAGGGGCACGAGGCTACACCTTC. Residues: CSVTGARGYTF. Filled out from reference TRBV29-1 and TRBJ1-2, the complete variable domain reads SAVISQKPSRDICQRGTSLTIQCQVDSQVTMMFWYRQQPGQSLTLIATANQGSEATYESGFVIDKFPISRPNLTFSTLTVSNMSPEDSSIYLCSVTGARGYTFGSGTRLTVV.

Only a few counts were recorded for this clonotype. The V and J genes are TRBV5-1 and TRBJ1-5; TRBD1 might be the D (5 bases). The V gene's germline CDR1 is SGHRS and CDR2 YFSETQ. The CDR3 has 15 residues. Trimming stripped 1 base from V and 6 bases from J, with 14 bases between. CDR3 bases: TGCGCCAGCAGCTTGTCATCAGGCGGGGGTCAGCCCCAGCATTTT. Translated: CASSLSSGGGQPQHF. Based on the CDR3 plus reference TRBV5-1 and TRBJ1-5, the full variable domain is KAGVTQTPRYLIKTRGQQVTLSCSPISGHRSVSWYQQTPGQGLQFLFEYFSETQRNKGNFPGRFSGRQFSNSRSEMNVSTLELGDSALYLCASSLSSGGGQPQHFGDGTRLSIL.

The chain has TRBV6-1 and TRBJ1-2, with D unresolved. V was shortened by 8 bases and J by 3 bases, with 13 bases between the two germline ends. CDR1 and CDR2 from the germline V gene are MNHNS and SASEGT. CDR3 length equals 13 residues. CDR3 sequence reads: CASLGRAHYGYTF. The CDR3 bases are TGTGCCAGCCTAGGGAGGGCTCACTATGGCTACACCTTC.

Many counts were recorded for this clonotype. This chain joins TRBV6-1 and TRBJ2-1, with TRBD1 matching over 8 bases. V shed 8 bases, J shed 4 bases, and the junction held 7 bases outside the gene matches. This CDR3 contains 14 residues. Looked up from germline, CDR1 is MNHNS and CDR2 is SASEGT. CDR3 in DNA: TGTGCCAGCTCTTGGGACAGGATGTACAATGAGCAGTTCTTC. Residues: CASSWDRMYNEQFF.

This clonotype appeared a few times. CDR3 coding DNA: TGTGCCAGTAGTATAGGTGCCCGGACCCCAGCGACTGAAGCTTTCTTT. It yields the protein CASSIGARTPATEAFF. The rearrangement joins TRBV19 to TRBJ1-1; D is unclear. V shed 1 base and J shed 5 bases, with 17 bases lying between them. Germline assignment: CDR1 LNHDA and CDR2 SQIVND (reference sequence). CDR3 length equals 16 residues. The entire variable domain, with the rest obtained from reference TRBV19 and TRBJ1-1, is as follows: DGGITQSPKYLFRKEGQNVTLSCEQNLNHDAMYWYRQDPGQGLRLIYYSQIVNDFQKGDIAEGYSVSREKKESFPLTVTSAQKNPTAFYLCASSIGARTPATEAFFGQGTRLTVV.

The rearrangement links TRBV7-9 to TRBJ1-1, with a weak D call TRBD1 (5 bases). The CDR3 sequence is 12 residues long. Germline assignment: CDR1 SEHNR and CDR2 FQNEAQ (reference sequence). Trimming took 7 bases from V and 3 from J, leaving 9 bases between them. The CDR3: CASIGQYTEAFF. As DNA, the CDR3 is TGTGCCAGCATCGGACAATACACTGAAGCTTTCTTT.

Only a few counts were recorded for this clonotype. The CDR3 DNA reads TGTGCCAGCAGCGCCACCGGGACAGGGACCTCGTATGGCTACACCTTC. It codes for CASSATGTGTSYGYTF. This chain connects TRBV7-9 to TRBJ1-2, with 9 positions matching TRBD1. J gave up 5 bases and V 5 bases, and 12 bases lay outside the gene matches. The CDR3 extends over 16 amino acids. From germline, CDR1 is SEHNR and CDR2 FQNEAQ (reference sequence).

This clonotype has ten or more counts. This chain links TRBV15 with TRBJ2-5, with a weak D call TRBD2 (6 bases). Trimming stripped 8 bases from V and 5 bases from J, with 12 bases between. Per the germline V gene, CDR1 is LNHNV and CDR2 is YYDKDF (reference sequence). The CDR3 is 12 amino acids. This CDR3 is CATAVAGETQYF. Here the CDR3 DNA reads TGTGCCACCGCTGTCGCGGGGGAGACCCAGTACTTC.

This clonotype has ten or more counts. The chain uses TRBV6-1 and TRBJ1-5; possible D gene TRBD1, 5 bases. Looked up from germline, CDR1 is MNHNS and CDR2 is SASEGT. Trimming cost V 4 bases and J 3 bases, with 7 bases left between them. The CDR3 has 13 amino acids. CDR3 in amino acids: CASSGGPNQPQHF. The CDR3 nucleotides read TGTGCCAGCAGTGGGGGACCCAATCAGCCCCAGCATTTT.

Concerning this clonotype: With a much larger clone just one base away, this may be a read error. V and J are TRBV7-3 and TRBJ2-1; D gene uncertain. This CDR3 spans 16 amino acids. Germline loops: CDR1 SGHTA, CDR2 FQGTGA. The chain's CDR3 is CASSLSSGSQYNQQFF. CDR3 nucleotide sequence: TGTGCCAGCAGCTTAAGTTCTGGATCCCAATACAATCAGCAGTTCTTC.

This chain joins TRBV2 and TRBJ2-1, with 8 bases fitting TRBD2. With V trimmed by 0 bases and J by 8 bases, 6 bases remained unmatched. In germline, CDR1 is SNHLY, CDR2 FYNNEI. This CDR3 comprises 15 residues. The CDR3 nucleotides read TGTGCCAGCAGTGAAGCTCCGGGACTAGTCGATGAGCAGTTCTTC. This codes for CASSEAPGLVDEQFF.

A few counts support this clonotype. The rearrangement links TRBV24-1 to TRBJ2-1; 7 positions agree with TRBD1. This CDR3 comprises 14 residues. CDR1 is KGHDR and CDR2 is SFDVKD in the germline V gene. V lost 4 bases, J lost 3 bases, and 2 bases stayed unmatched. This chain's CDR3 is CATSEGGLYNEQFF. DNA for the CDR3: TGTGCCACCAGTGAAGGGGGCCTCTACAATGAGCAGTTCTTC.

This clonotype was counted only a few times. The chain combines TRBV10-3 with TRBJ2-7; the D gene is possibly TRBD1 (7 bases). Germline loops: CDR1 ENHRY, CDR2 SYGVKD. There are 16 residues in the CDR3. The V end lost 4 bases, the J end lost 0 bases, and 16 bases lay between the germline ends. CDR3 coding DNA: TGTGCCATCAGTGGGAACAGGGGTAGCGGCTCCTACGAGCAGTACTTC. Encoded protein: CAISGNRGSGSYEQYF.

This clonotype was found many times. The chain couples TRBV20-1 to TRBJ2-5; D is unresolved. Germline V gives CDR1 DFQATT, CDR2 SNEGSKA (reference sequence). This CDR3 is built from 11 residues. V was clipped by 5 bases and J by 5 bases, with 9 bases between them. DNA for the CDR3: TGCAGTGCTGATACATGGGAGACCCAGTACTTC. This codes for CSADTWETQYF.

This clonotype appeared a single time. This may arise from a read error, as a much more abundant clone is one base away. The V call is TRBV7-3, the J call TRBJ1-2; 8 bases match TRBD1. CDR1 is SGHTA and CDR2 is FQGTGA in the germline V gene. The CDR3 length is 13 residues. After removal of 6 bases from V and 12 bases from J, the junction contained 12 bases not matched to a gene. CDR3 in amino acids: CASSNQGARGHTF. The CDR3, as DNA: TGTGCCAGCAGTAATCAGGGGGCAAGAGGCCACACCTTC.

This clonotype has only a few counts. This chain joins TRBV19 and TRBJ2-5, with 9 bases that match TRBD1. Germline assignment: CDR1 LNHDA and CDR2 SQIVND (reference sequence). The J segment lost 5 bases and the V segment lost 4 bases, leaving 14 bases of the junction unmatched. CDR3 length equals 17 residues. Written as DNA, the CDR3 is TGTGCCAGTAGTAACGCCAGAGTACAGGGGGCCGAGGAGACCCAGTACTTC. Translated: CASSNARVQGAEETQYF.

This clonotype appeared many times. The V call is TRBV27, the J call TRBJ2-7; D is ambiguous. The germline V gene has CDR1 MNHEY and CDR2 SMNVEV (reference sequence). Deletions cut 3 bases from V and 3 bases from J, with 9 bases between. CDR3 size: 13 residues. The CDR3 spells CASSLGSYYEQYF. The CDR3 region has the DNA TGTGCCAGCAGTTTGGGCAGCTACTACGAGCAGTACTTC.

At least ten counts were recorded for this clonotype. The genes are TRBV15 and TRBJ1-5, with D possibly matching TRBD1 (5 bases). Trimming removed 5 bases from V and 3 bases from J, with 11 bases in between. This CDR3 spans 14 amino acids. Germline-derived CDR1 and CDR2 are LNHNV and YYDKDF (reference sequence). The CDR3 loop is CATSPRQINQPQHF. In DNA form, the CDR3 reads TGTGCCACCAGCCCCCGACAGATCAATCAGCCCCAGCATTTT.

This clonotype was seen at least ten times. This chain links TRBV25-1 with TRBJ2-3; TRBD2 might be the D (6 bases). The V gene lost 2 bases and the J gene lost 4 bases, with 16 bases spanning the gap. This CDR3 is 16 amino acids long. In germline, CDR1 is MGHDK, CDR2 SYGVNS. The CDR3 here is CASSEIREWSADTQYF. Here the CDR3 DNA reads TGTGCCAGCAGTGAAATACGGGAGTGGAGTGCAGATACGCAGTATTTT.

This clonotype was counted at least ten times. The rearrangement uses TRBV28 and TRBJ2-7, with D maybe TRBD2 (6 bases). Looked up from germline, CDR1 is MDHEN and CDR2 is SYDVKM. Trimming removed 3 bases from V and 4 bases from J, with 22 bases in between. This CDR3 is 17 amino acids long. The CDR3 protein is CASSFSWADGSGYEQYF. The CDR3 DNA sequence: TGTGCCAGCAGTTTTTCATGGGCCGACGGGAGCGGTTACGAGCAGTACTTC.

The chain carries TRBV18 and TRBJ1-2, with 7 bases aligning to TRBD1. V was clipped by 2 bases and J by 7 bases; unmatched bases: 1. The CDR3 covers 12 residues. Per the germline V gene, CDR1 is KGHSH and CDR2 is LQKENI. CDR3 DNA: TGTGCCAGCTCACCAGACAGGGCTGGCTACACCTTC. Translation: CASSPDRAGYTF.

This clonotype has a handful of counts. V usage is TRBV10-3 and J usage is TRBJ2-7; 7 nucleotides agree with TRBD1. Germline V gene data show CDR1 as ENHRY and CDR2 as SYGVKD. V dropped 0 bases and J dropped 2; count of bases not matched to a gene: 1. CDR3 length equals 14 residues. The CDR3 nucleotides are TGTGCCATCAGTGAGTCCGGACAGGCCTACGAGCAGTACTTC. Translation gives CAISESGQAYEQYF.